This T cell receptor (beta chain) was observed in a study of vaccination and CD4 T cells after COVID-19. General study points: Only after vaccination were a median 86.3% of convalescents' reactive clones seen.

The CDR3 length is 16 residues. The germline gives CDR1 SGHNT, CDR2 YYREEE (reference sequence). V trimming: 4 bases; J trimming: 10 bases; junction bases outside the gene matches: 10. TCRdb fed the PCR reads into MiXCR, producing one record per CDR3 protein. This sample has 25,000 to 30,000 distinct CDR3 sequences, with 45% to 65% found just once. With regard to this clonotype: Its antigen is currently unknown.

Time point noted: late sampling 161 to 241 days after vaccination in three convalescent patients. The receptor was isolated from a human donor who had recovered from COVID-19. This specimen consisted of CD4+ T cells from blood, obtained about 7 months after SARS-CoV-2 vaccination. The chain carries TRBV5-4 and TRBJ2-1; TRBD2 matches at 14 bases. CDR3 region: CASSGPTGLAGDEQFF. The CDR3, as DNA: TGTGCCAGCAGCGGCCCTACGGGACTAGCGGGAGACGAGCAGTTCTTC.